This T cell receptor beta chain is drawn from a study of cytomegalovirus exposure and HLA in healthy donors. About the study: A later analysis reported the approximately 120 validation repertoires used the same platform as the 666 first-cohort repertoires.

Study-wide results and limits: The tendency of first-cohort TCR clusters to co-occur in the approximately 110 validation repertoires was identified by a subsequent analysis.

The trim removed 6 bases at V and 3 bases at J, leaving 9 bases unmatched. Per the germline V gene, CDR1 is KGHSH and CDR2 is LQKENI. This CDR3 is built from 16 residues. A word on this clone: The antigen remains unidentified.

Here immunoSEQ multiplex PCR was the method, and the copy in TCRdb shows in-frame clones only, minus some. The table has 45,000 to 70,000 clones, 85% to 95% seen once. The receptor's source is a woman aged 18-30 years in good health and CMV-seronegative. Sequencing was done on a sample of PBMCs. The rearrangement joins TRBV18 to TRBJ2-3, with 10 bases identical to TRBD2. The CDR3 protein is CASSSQREGRTDTQYF. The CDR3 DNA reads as TGTGCCAGCTCCTCCCAGCGGGAGGGCCGTACAGATACGCAGTATTTT.